This is a list of T cell receptor beta chains from one sample in a study of blood T cell repertoires in COVID-19. Profiling relied on immunoSEQ multiplex PCR, and the TCRdb table lists in-frame clones only, not all of them. The profile shows roughly 300,000 clones, 80% to 90% of them singletons. Input material: peripheral blood. The source of these receptors is a man aged 18-30 years who had recovered from COVID-19. Each CDR3 is given with its conserved first and last residue. D genes are given only for firm matches. The size of a clone is reported for some rows only, either as once, few or many, or as a class for expanded clones.

d_call | clone_size | j_call | v_call | cdr3_nt | cdr3_aa
- | - | TRBJ1-2 | TRBV4-3 | TGCGCCAGCAAAGGCGGCTATGGCTACACCTTC | CASKGGYGYTF
- | - | TRBJ1-1 | TRBV5-6 | TGTGCCAGCAGCGCATGGGAGAGTTGGAAGGACACTGAAGCTTTCTTT | CASSAWESWKDTEAFF
TRBD1 | - | TRBJ1-1 | TRBV27 | TGTGCCAGCAGTTCGCGGACAGGGGTGAAGACTGAAGCTTTCTTT | CASSSRTGVKTEAFF
TRBD1 | - | TRBJ1-2 | TRBV6-5 | TGTGCCAGCAGTTACACACAGGGGGCCGTTGGCTACACCTTC | CASSYTQGAVGYTF
TRBD2 | - | TRBJ2-5 | TRBV4-3 | TGCGCCAGCAGCCAAGACCGCCTAGCGGGGGGGCGGCAAGAGACCCAGTACTTC | CASSQDRLAGGRQETQYF
- | - | TRBJ1-6 | TRBV7-2 | TGTGCCAGCAGCTTACGGGACTTCTTGAGCTCCTATAATTCACCCCTCCACTTT | CASSLRDFLSSYNSPLHF
- | once | TRBJ2-1 | TRBV7-3 | TGTGCCAGCAGCCCCACTATTTCGAATGAGCAGTTCTTC | CASSPTISNEQFF
- | - | TRBJ2-1 | TRBV7-3 | TGTGCCAGCAGCCTCAAGCCAGGGTATTACAATGAGCAGTTCTTC | CASSLKPGYYNEQFF
TRBD1 | - | TRBJ2-1 | TRBV5-4 | TGTGCCAGCAGCTCCGCCCCGGGACAGGGGGATTACAATGAGCAGTTCTTC | CASSSAPGQGDYNEQFF
TRBD1 | - | TRBJ1-5 | TRBV7-8 | TGTGCCAGCAGCCCCAGGACAGGGCCCCCTGAGAGTCTCTTAGCCCAGCATTTT | CASSPRTGPPESLLAQHF
TRBD1 | - | TRBJ1-1 | TRBV4-1 | TGCGCCAGCAGCCAGACCGGGACAGGGAGCATGAACACTGAAGCTTTCTTT | CASSQTGTGSMNTEAFF
- | few | TRBJ1-4 | TRBV14 | TGTGCCAGCAGCCAAGTAAGCGAAAAACTGTTTTTT | CASSQVSEKLFF
TRBD1 | - | TRBJ1-1 | TRBV5-1 | TGCGCCAGCAGCTTCCGGACAGGGGGTGTGAACACTGAAGCTTTCTTT | CASSFRTGGVNTEAFF
- | - | TRBJ1-2 | TRBV19 | TGTGCCAGTAGTATACAGACAAACTATGGCTACACCTTC | CASSIQTNYGYTF
- | - | TRBJ2-7 | TRBV5-6 | TGTGCCAGCAGCTCGTCCCCAGGGTCTCCCTCCTACGAGCAGTACTTC | CASSSSPGSPSYEQYF